This T cell receptor beta chain was recovered during a study of Graves' ophthalmopathy and Graves' hyperthyroidism. This clonotype was detected many times. Amplifying from RNA transcripts, the study obtained TCR beta CDR3 regions. An initial RT-PCR round employing HTBI primers preceded a second-round multiplex PCR. MiXCR was run by TCRdb on the multiplex PCR reads, yielding one entry per CDR3 protein. Of 500,000 to 700,000 distinct CDR3 sequences in the sample, under 45% are singletons; the top ten hold roughly 4%. The V end was cut by 0 bases, the J end by 7 bases, with 14 bases between. Germline V lookup: CDR1 SGHRS, CDR2 YFSETQ. The CDR3 runs to 16 residues.

The chain couples TRBV5-1 to TRBJ1-6; D possibly corresponds to TRBD1 (6 bases). Sequencing was carried out using peripheral blood or thyroid tissue (not recorded which). The sequence was obtained from an adult man with Graves' hyperthyroidism. CDR3 sequence: CASSLGGGARNSPLHF. The CDR3 region has the DNA TGCGCCAGCAGCTTGGGCGGGGGCGCGCGGAATTCACCCCTCCACTTT.